What follows describes a single T cell receptor beta chain. Profiling relied on immunoSEQ multiplex PCR, and the TCRdb table lists in-frame clones only, not all of them. This sample yields under 90,000 clones, of which 60% to 75% are seen a single time; roughly 5.6% belongs to the top ten. The junction had 5 bases not matched to a gene; V was cut back by 4 bases and J by 5 bases. CDR1 and CDR2 from the germline V gene are SGHTA and FQGNSA. The CDR3 is 15 residues long. This sample was included in a study of blood T cell repertoires in COVID-19. Study-level background: Specimens from acute and convalescent COVID-19 originated in the United States, Italy and Spain.

This sequence originates from a man aged 50-60 years with active or convalescent COVID-19. This chain links TRBV7-2 with TRBJ2-5; TRBD2 matches at 12 bases. The material sequenced was peripheral blood. CDR3 sequence reads: CASSSRLAGEETQYF. DNA of the CDR3: TGTGCCAGCAGCTCCAGACTAGCGGGGGAGGAGACCCAGTACTTC.